This TCR beta chain appears in the sequencing data of a study of T-cell reconstitution after alpha-beta-depleted transplantation in children. Overall study findings and caveats: By one year post-transplant, T-cell counts and diversity largely arose from T cells that were newly produced. In some patients, recipient T cells and intrathymic progenitors surviving conditioning explained high day-60 diversity. Approximately two months post-transplant, alpha-beta T cells reportedly originated from several hundred expanded graft clones.

This CDR3 has 16 residues. CDR1 and CDR2 from the germline V gene are LNHNV and YYDKDF (reference sequence). The ends lost 0 bases at V and 7 bases at J; junction bases unmatched: 7. During its preparation, the TCRbeta library received unique molecular identifiers. MiXCR, run by TCRdb on the PCR reads, gives a single entry per CDR3 protein. Here the sample spans fewer than 1 million distinct CDR3 sequences, roughly 15% being singletons. As concerns this clonotype: Its target is not known.

The receptor comes from a male patient under 18 who had a stem cell transplant for acute lymphoblastic leukemia, so the T cells may come from the graft donor. The J gene is TRBJ2-1, the V gene TRBV15; 9 bases match TRBD2. Sequencing used PBMCs, mostly from graft donor cells, obtained 360 days after TCRalphabeta/CD19-depleted stem cell transplant. DNA for the CDR3: TGTGCCACCAGCAGAGACGCCGGGACTAGCCTTAATGAGCAGTTCTTC. It yields the protein CATSRDAGTSLNEQFF. Variable domain in full (rest from reference TRBV15 and TRBJ2-1): DAMVIQNPRYQVTQFGKPVTLSCSQTLNHNVMYWYQQKSSQAPKLLFHYYDKDFNNEADTPDNFQSRRPNTSFCFLDIRSPGLGDTAMYLCATSRDAGTSLNEQFFGPGTRLTVL.